This T cell receptor beta chain was captured in a study of sequential checkpoint blockade in melanoma. V gave up 4 bases and J gave up 7 bases; unmatched junction bases: 14. Looked up from germline, CDR1 is SGHVS and CDR2 is FNYEAQ. CDR3 length: 16 amino acids. Assay used: immunoSEQ multiplex PCR; TCRdb lists only in-frame clones, some missing. The sample has 2,000 or so clones, approximately 60% seen once. This clone was recorded only once. Treatment meaning: randomized to nivolumab then ipilimumab (arm A) or the reverse (arm B). The sample was CD8+ T cells sorted from blood (inferred from file names), taken from a patient given nivolumab and ipilimumab in sequence. The genes are TRBV7-6 and TRBJ2-7, with 9 bases lining up with TRBD2. The source is a human patient with melanoma. Some clones in this sample may be carry-over from other donors' samples. CDR3: CASSSALAGGPQEQYF. Written as DNA, the CDR3 is TGTGCCAGCAGCTCCGCGTTGGCGGGGGGGCCACAAGAGCAGTACTTC.